This T cell receptor beta chain was sequenced for a study of T cells expressing NK-cell markers. Turning to the study itself: From sorted CD3+CD56+NKG2C+, CD3+CD56+NKG2C- and CD3+CD56-NKG2C+ T cells came the TCR beta repertoires. One of the eight sequenced donors was seronegative, whereas the other seven were HCMV-seropositive.

TCRdb derives one entry per CDR3 protein from the 5' RACE reads, leaving out DNA. The table for this sample gives around 100,000 distinct CDR3 sequences. Broader study findings: The dominant NKG2C+ clonotypes represented about 1.0-7.0% of CD8+ T cells in six donors.

About this clonotype: Its antigen is not identified.

There are 14 residues in the CDR3. The germline gives CDR1 SGDLS, CDR2 YYNGEE. The rearrangement links TRBV9 to TRBJ2-3; absent DNA, TCRdb's TRBD1 call cannot be checked. Sequencing was done on a sample of blood T cells: a sorted CD56 or NKG2C T cell subset, CD4+ or CD8+ T cells, or bulk PBMC T cells (not recorded which). The sequence was obtained from a woman aged 18-69 years in good health. CDR3 sequence: CASSVDRGEDTQYF.